These T cell receptor beta chains were read from a single sample in a study of T cell repertoires in cytomegalovirus infection. TCRdb re-derived calls from the reads in MiXCR, one entry per CDR3 protein. Among approximately 500,000 distinct CDR3 sequences, approximately 16% were seen once, and the ten largest hold under 30%. Sample: CD8+ T cells from PBMCs. The receptors derive from a human donor in good health (CMV status not recorded). Some clones in this sample may be carry-over from other donors' samples. CDR3s include the opening cysteine and the closing phenylalanine or tryptophan. D genes are given only for firm matches. Clone size, where shown, is once, few, many, or a class for clones that have expanded.

DNA | CDR3 | J | D | size | V
TGTGCCAGCAGCTTTAGTGCCGGGCCACTCTCCTACGAGCAGTACTTC | CASSFSAGPLSYEQYF | TRBJ2-7 | - | many | TRBV7-6
TGTGCCAGCAGCTTAGAATTTTTCAGGGGATGGACCGGGGAGCTGTTTTTT | CASSLEFFRGWTGELFF | TRBJ2-2 | - | - | TRBV11-2
TGTGCCAGCAGCTTAGAGCTGAGCTCCTATAATTCACCCCTCCACTTT | CASSLELSSYNSPLHF | TRBJ1-6 | - | many | TRBV7-9
TGTGCCAGCAGTTTAGACTGGGACAGGGGACACACCTTC | CASSLDWDRGHTF | TRBJ1-2 | TRBD1 | few | TRBV12-3/TRBV12-4
TGTGCCACCTATGACACCTATGGCTACACCTTC | CATYDTYGYTF | TRBJ1-2 | - | - | TRBV2
TGTGCCAGCAGCCCCCCCCAGGGAATGGTAGAGACCCAGTACTTC | CASSPPQGMVETQYF | TRBJ2-5 | - | few | TRBV7-9
TGTGCCTCCGCGGACCTCACCGGGGAGCTGTTTTTT | CASADLTGELFF | TRBJ2-2 | - | - | TRBV30
TGTGCCAGCAGCTTAGGGCAGACGCAGCCCCAGCATTTT | CASSLGQTQPQHF | TRBJ1-5 | - | few | TRBV11-2
TGTGCCAGCGTTGGACAGGGTTTAGATCAGCCCCAGCATTTT | CASVGQGLDQPQHF | TRBJ1-5 | TRBD1 | - | TRBV19
TGCGCCAGCAGCCCACGGGAGCCCTCGAGCTCCTACAATGAGCAGTTCTTC | CASSPREPSSSYNEQFF | TRBJ2-1 | - | - | TRBV5-1
TGTGCCAGCAGTGGCAGGGGCCGGGACTCTGGAAACACCATATATTTT | CASSGRGRDSGNTIYF | TRBJ1-3 | - | few | TRBV12-3/TRBV12-4
TGTGCCAGCACCTTCGGGGATGGCACTGAAGCTTTCTTT | CASTFGDGTEAFF | TRBJ1-1 | - | - | TRBV9
TGTGCCAGCAGCTTAGGGGACATTAGGGAGACCCAGTACTTC | CASSLGDIRETQYF | TRBJ2-5 | - | many | TRBV11-2
TGCGCCAGCAGCCCGGGACAGGGCCGGAACCCCGGGGAGCTGTTTTTT | CASSPGQGRNPGELFF | TRBJ2-2 | TRBD1 | few | TRBV4-1
TGTGCCACTGGACAGGGAGGAAAACTGTTTTTT | CATGQGGKLFF | TRBJ1-4 | TRBD1 | many | TRBV12-3/TRBV12-4
TGTGCCAGCAGGATAGTAGGCAGCGGGAATGAGCAGTTCTTC | CASRIVGSGNEQFF | TRBJ2-1 | - | - | TRBV5-5
TGTGCCAGCAGCTGGAGGGACGGTAAAGAAGCTTTCTTT | CASSWRDGKEAFF | TRBJ1-1 | - | few | TRBV5-4
TGTGCCAGCAGTTATCCCGCGGGCCTAGGGAGGGGTGAGCAGTTCTTC | CASSYPAGLGRGEQFF | TRBJ2-1 | TRBD2 | few | TRBV27
TGCAGTGGGGGCGGACAGGGCGAAAACATTCAGTACTTC | CSGGGQGENIQYF | TRBJ2-4 | TRBD1 | - | TRBV20-1
TGTGCCAGCAGTGAATTACCGACAGGGGTGGGGGAAAAACTGTTTTTT | CASSELPTGVGEKLFF | TRBJ1-4 | TRBD1 | many | TRBV6-1
TGTGCCAGCAGCCGCGGGGGGATTTACTATGGCTACACCTTC | CASSRGGIYYGYTF | TRBJ1-2 | - | many | TRBV7-9
TGTGCCAGCAGCGTAGTGGGCGGGAGGGGTGATGAGCAGTTCTTC | CASSVVGGRGDEQFF | TRBJ2-1 | TRBD2 | - | TRBV9
TGTGCCAGCAGCTTAGAACTAGCGGCCCCGCCGACCCAGTACTTC | CASSLELAAPPTQYF | TRBJ2-5 | TRBD2 | - | TRBV7-3
TGTGCCAGCAGTGAATTGGCGGAAGCCCCGGGAGATACGCAGTATTTT | CASSELAEAPGDTQYF | TRBJ2-3 | - | - | TRBV2
TGTGCCACCAGTGATCGCACCGACTACGAGCAGTACTTC | CATSDRTDYEQYF | TRBJ2-7 | - | - | TRBV24-1
TGTGCCAGCAGCTTAGTCGGGACGTATGTTAATGGCTACACCTTC | CASSLVGTYVNGYTF | TRBJ1-2 | - | many | TRBV7-9
TGTGCCAGCAATTCCGGGACAACGAACACCGGGGAGCTGTTTTTT | CASNSGTTNTGELFF | TRBJ2-2 | - | few | TRBV6-1
TGTGCCAGCAAGGAACAACCAGCCGATGAGCAGTTCTTC | CASKEQPADEQFF | TRBJ2-1 | - | - | TRBV27
TGTGCCAGCAGCTTAGCCGCAGGGCCTATCTCCTACAATGAGCAGTTCTTC | CASSLAAGPISYNEQFF | TRBJ2-1 | - | many | TRBV7-9
TGTGCCAGCAGTTCCCAGGGGGGGGCAGTCCACGAGCAGTACTTC | CASSSQGGAVHEQYF | TRBJ2-7 | - | many | TRBV12-3/TRBV12-4
TGTGCCAGCACCCAGAGCCTCAGGGACTCCTATAATTCACCCCTCCACTTT | CASTQSLRDSYNSPLHF | TRBJ1-6 | - | many | TRBV2
TGTGCCAGCACAAGAGCGGGGGGGAGCTCCTACGAGCAGTACTTC | CASTRAGGSSYEQYF | TRBJ2-7 | TRBD2 | many | TRBV12-3/TRBV12-4
TGTGCCAGCAGTTACGGAGGAGAATCAGATACGCAGTATTTT | CASSYGGESDTQYF | TRBJ2-3 | - | many | TRBV6-5
TGTGCCAGCAGCTTAGCTCGACCCGGGACTAGCGGGAGGCTCACAGATACGCAGTATTTT | CASSLARPGTSGRLTDTQYF | TRBJ2-3 | TRBD2 | - | TRBV7-6
TGTGCCGTCCGGAGAGGCTTATTGGCCCTGACAGGGGAGAGGGATACGCAGTATTTT | CAVRRGLLALTGERDTQYF | TRBJ2-3 | TRBD1 | many | TRBV27
TGTGCCAGCAGCCCACCGTCCCCCAGGCTCTCTAACTATGGCTACACCTTC | CASSPPSPRLSNYGYTF | TRBJ1-2 | - | many | TRBV7-8
TGTGCCAGCAGCCAGGGACTAGCGGGAGGGGATGAGCAGTTCTTC | CASSQGLAGGDEQFF | TRBJ2-1 | TRBD2 | many | TRBV4-1
TGTGCCAGCAGCTTAGATCGGAGCGGGAGATATGAGCAGTTCTTC | CASSLDRSGRYEQFF | TRBJ2-1 | TRBD2 | many | TRBV11-2
TGTGCCAGCAGCTTGCCCCGGGACATCGCGAACACCGGGGAGCTGTTTTTT | CASSLPRDIANTGELFF | TRBJ2-2 | - | - | TRBV5-4
TGTGCCAGCAGCGTAGAATTTGCCTACACCGGGGAGCTGTTTTTT | CASSVEFAYTGELFF | TRBJ2-2 | - | few | TRBV9
TGTGCCAGCAGTTATTGGGGGGAGTACAATGAGCAGTTCTTC | CASSYWGEYNEQFF | TRBJ2-1 | - | many | TRBV6-5
TGTGCCAGCAGCGCCGGGCCGGCGGGGTCCACAGATACGCAGTATTTT | CASSAGPAGSTDTQYF | TRBJ2-3 | - | many | TRBV11-2
TGTGCCAGCAGTGAGTGGACCCATAAGGCAGATACGCAGTATTTT | CASSEWTHKADTQYF | TRBJ2-3 | - | - | TRBV2
TGTGCCAGCAGCTTGAACAGGAATTTTCAAGCTTTCTTT | CASSLNRNFQAFF | TRBJ1-1 | - | many | TRBV7-3
TGTGCCATCAGTGAGAGGACGAACTCCTACGAGCAGTACTTC | CAISERTNSYEQYF | TRBJ2-7 | - | many | TRBV10-3
TGTGCCAGCAGCTCCCTAGAGGCGAACACCGGGGAGCTGTTTTTT | CASSSLEANTGELFF | TRBJ2-2 | - | many | TRBV7-9
TGTGCCAGCAGTGAGGTAGCGGGGGCATCTAGCACAGATACGCAGTATTTT | CASSEVAGASSTDTQYF | TRBJ2-3 | TRBD2 | many | TRBV6-4
TGTGCCAGCAGTTTACAAACAGGGTTCTATGGCTACACCTTC | CASSLQTGFYGYTF | TRBJ1-2 | - | few | TRBV28
TGTGCCAGCAGCTTTACTAGCGGGGGCTACGAGCAGTACTTC | CASSFTSGGYEQYF | TRBJ2-7 | TRBD2 | many | TRBV11-2
TGTGCCAGCAGCTTGTTTGGGGGGACTTCCAATCAGCCCCAGCATTTT | CASSLFGGTSNQPQHF | TRBJ1-5 | - | many | TRBV5-4
TGTGCCAGCAGCCCCCCACGAGGGGGCTATGATTCACCCCTCCACTTT | CASSPPRGGYDSPLHF | TRBJ1-6 | TRBD1 | many | TRBV7-9
TGTGCCAGCAGTGCCAGGGGACGCCTTGAGGCTTTCTTT | CASSARGRLEAFF | TRBJ1-1 | - | - | TRBV28
TGTGCCAGCAGTTACTCGACAGGGAGGGAAAAACTGTTTTTT | CASSYSTGREKLFF | TRBJ1-4 | TRBD1 | - | TRBV6-6
TGTGCCAGTAGTCCCTTGGGGGGGGTCCAGCCCCAGCATTTT | CASSPLGGVQPQHF | TRBJ1-5 | - | many | TRBV19